These 8 T cell receptor beta chains came from one sample sequenced in a study of blood T cell repertoires in COVID-19. TCRdb keeps only in-frame clones here, not all; method: immunoSEQ multiplex PCR. The data show about 26,000 clones, 80% to 95% seen once. The material sequenced was peripheral blood. These receptors came from a human donor in a cohort sampled during active COVID-19.

The chain uses TRBV24-1 and TRBJ2-7; possible D gene TRBD2, 6 bases. CDR1 is KGHDR, CDR2 SFDVKD, per germline. CDR3 length: 13 amino acids. Trimming pared 3 bases from V and 5 bases from J, leaving 10 bases between. The DNA for the CDR3 is TGTGCCACCAGTGATGGAGGGAGCGACGAGCAGTACTTC. This encodes CATSDGGSDEQYF.

The chain links TRBV7-6 to TRBJ2-7; 8 bases align to TRBD1. There are 13 residues in the CDR3. V lost 4 bases, J lost 3 bases, and 2 bases stayed unmatched. Germline CDR1 SGHVS, CDR2 FNYEAQ. The CDR3 is CASSSGQDYEQYF. DNA for the CDR3: TGTGCCAGCAGCTCGGGACAGGACTACGAGCAGTACTTC.

The chain combines TRBV19 with TRBJ1-3, with D possibly TRBD1 on 5 matching bases. The V gene lost 6 bases and the J gene lost 7 bases, with 19 bases spanning the gap. Germline loops: CDR1 LNHDA, CDR2 SQIVND (reference sequence). There are 15 residues in the CDR3. CDR3 bases: TGTGCCAGTAGCCCTGGCGGGGGAGAATTGAACACCATATATTTT. Its protein is CASSPGGGELNTIYF.

This chain uses TRBV14 with TRBJ2-3; D ambiguous. There are 14 residues in the CDR3. Germline CDR1 is SGHDN and CDR2 is FVKESK. Trimming took 0 bases from V and 3 from J, leaving 7 bases between them. CDR3 protein: CASSQDRATDTQYF. DNA for the CDR3: TGTGCCAGCAGCCAAGATAGAGCTACAGATACGCAGTATTTT. The variable domain in full, completed from reference TRBV14 and TRBJ2-3, reads EAGVTQFPSHSVIEKGQTVTLRCDPISGHDNLYWYRRVMGKEIKFLLHFVKESKQDESGMPNNRFLAERTGGTYSTLKVQPAELEDSGVYFCASSQDRATDTQYFGPGTRLTVL.

V is TRBV16 and J is TRBJ1-2, with 11 nucleotides matching TRBD1. CDR3 length: 15 residues. The germline V gene has CDR1 KGHSY and CDR2 FQNENV. The V segment lost 0 bases and the J segment 5 bases; nucleotides outside the gene matches: 2. CDR3 residues: CASSQSGQGDYGYTF. Here the CDR3 DNA reads TGTGCCAGCAGCCAATCGGGACAGGGGGATTATGGCTACACCTTC.

The rearrangement uses TRBV5-1 and TRBJ2-2; 7 positions agree with TRBD2. The ends lost 0 bases at V and 1 base at J; junction bases unmatched: 9. The CDR3 runs 18 residues. The V gene's germline CDR1 is SGHRS and CDR2 YFSETQ. The CDR3 spells CASSLAVLLAGNTGELFF. CDR3 DNA: TGCGCCAGCAGCTTGGCCGTCTTGTTAGCGGGGAACACCGGGGAGCTGTTTTTT.

CDR3 nucleotide sequence: TGCGCCAGCAGCCTTAGTCACGGCACCGGGGAGCTGTTTTTT. Translation: CASSLSHGTGELFF. The rearrangement uses TRBV4-1 and TRBJ2-2; D ambiguous. This CDR3 is 14 amino acids long. Germline V gives CDR1 MGHRA, CDR2 YSYEKL. The germline V and J ends were trimmed by 4 bases and 4 bases, with 10 bases remaining between them.

V usage is TRBV5-1 and J usage is TRBJ2-7; 8 bases match TRBD2. The CDR3 length is 17 residues. The J segment lost 5 bases and the V segment lost 4 bases, leaving 17 bases of the junction unmatched. Germline CDR1 and CDR2: SGHRS and YFSETQ. CDR3: CASSPQATSASLDEQYF. The CDR3 nucleotides read TGCGCCAGCAGCCCCCAGGCGACTAGCGCCTCCCTGGACGAGCAGTACTTC.